The present T cell receptor (beta chain) was sequenced within a study of beta chain features in type 1 diabetes. As for the study in general: Healthy donors resembled patients in age, gender and cell yields.

Broader study findings: There was a moderate but significant shortening of TCRB CDR3s in all four CD4+ subsets of Type 1 diabetes patients.

Trimming cost V 6 bases and J 0 bases; bases outside gene matches: 2. The CDR3 runs to 13 residues. The germline V gene encodes CDR1 SGHTA and CDR2 FQGNSA. Expressed TCRB transcripts were sequenced after all isolated RNA was converted to cDNA. The method was immunoSEQ multiplex PCR; TCRdb's version includes in-frame clones alone and lacks a portion of them. The sample has over 40,000 clones, roughly 70% seen once. Points on this clone: Its antigen remains unknown.

Based on CD45RO/CCR7/CD25/CD127/CD95/CD27, CD4+ regulatory, stem cell-like memory, naive and central memory cells were sorted. This chain joins TRBV7-2 and TRBJ2-7, with 7 positions matching TRBD1. The receptor's source is a woman aged 18-29 years with type 1 diabetes. Input material: Tregs from blood. The CDR3 nucleotides are TGTGCCAGCAGGGGACAGAGCTCCTACGAGCAGTACTTC. Translated: CASRGQSSYEQYF.